The rows below give T cell receptor beta chains drawn from one sample of a study of long-term antiretroviral therapy in people with HIV. Generated by immunoSEQ multiplex PCR, the TCRdb table keeps only in-frame clones and is missing some. Altogether around 30,000 clones are present, 70% to 90% being singletons, with the ten largest covering roughly 13%. The source was unsorted PBMCs, collected 1.1 years after starting antiretroviral therapy. These receptors were taken from a man younger than 35 with HIV. Each CDR3 is given with its conserved first and last residue. A D gene is named only where the DNA matches it firmly. Clone size, where shown, is once, few, many, or a class for clones that have expanded.

>15|TRBJ1-2|-|-|TRBV7-2
TGTGCCAGCAGCTTAGGTGGGGCAGGGAGCTATGGCTACACCTTC
CASSLGGAGSYGYTF
>14|TRBJ2-7|-|TRBD1|TRBV7-8
TGTGCCAGCAGCTCCGGGACAGGATCCTACGAGCAGTACTTC
CASSSGTGSYEQYF
>14|TRBJ1-2|-|TRBD1|TRBV7-8
TGTGCCAGCAGCTTAGGGGACAGTTCCTATGGCTACACCTTC
CASSLGDSSYGYTF
>13|TRBJ2-1|-|TRBD2|TRBV10-2
TGCGCCAGCAGTGTTAGCGGGGGTGAGAAGGGGGTCTTC
CASSVSGGEKGVF
>16|TRBJ1-4|-|TRBD1|TRBV7-9
TGTGCCAGCAGCTTCACGGCAGGACAGGGTTCTGAAAAACTGTTTTTT
CASSFTAGQGSEKLFF
>15|TRBJ1-1|-|-|TRBV27
TGTGCCAGCAGTCCTCTAGCGGGGGGCCTCGGTGAAGCTTTCTTT
CASSPLAGGLGEAFF
>12|TRBJ2-1|-|-|TRBV25-1
TGTGCCAGCAGTGGGGTGGGCAATGAGCAGTTCTTC
CASSGVGNEQFF
>15|TRBJ1-1|-|-|TRBV9
TGTGCCAGCAGCGTAGGCTCGGGGACGGGGGGGCAAGCTTTCTTT
CASSVGSGTGGQAFF
>18|TRBJ2-7|-|TRBD2|TRBV7-2
TGTGCCAGCAGCTCGCCCGGACTAGCGGGAGGCCACTATTACGAGCAGTACTTC
CASSSPGLAGGHYYEQYF
>15|TRBJ2-5|-|TRBD2|TRBV29-1
TGCAGCGTTGATAGCGGGAGGTCGTACCAAGAGACCCAGTACTTC
CSVDSGRSYQETQYF
>13|TRBJ2-1|once|-|TRBV7-3
TGTGCCAGCAGCTTGGAATCTTACAATGAGCAGTTCTTC
CASSLESYNEQFF
>15|TRBJ1-2|-|-|TRBV6-5
TGTGCCAGCAGTTACTCTTTGACAGAAAACTATGGCTACACCTTC
CASSYSLTENYGYTF
>12|TRBJ2-7|-|-|TRBV28
TGTGCCAGCAGTCCGGTACCTGACGAGCAGTACTTC
CASSPVPDEQYF
>16|TRBJ1-5|-|TRBD1|TRBV4-1
TGCGCCAGCAGCCAGGGACAGGGGGCGAGCAATCAGCCCCAGCATTTT
CASSQGQGASNQPQHF
>18|TRBJ2-7|-|TRBD1|TRBV15
TGTGCCACCGGTAAATTAAAGACAGGGGCCCCGTTAACTTACGAGCAGTACTTC
CATGKLKTGAPLTYEQYF
>14|TRBJ2-2|-|-|TRBV28
TGTGCCAGCAGTTTATGGCGATACACCGGGGAGCTGTTTTTT
CASSLWRYTGELFF
>15|TRBJ2-3|-|-|TRBV7-6
TGTGCCAGCAGCTATAGAGGCAGGGAGGCAGATACGCAGTATTTT
CASSYRGREADTQYF
>14|TRBJ2-7|-|-|TRBV28
TGTGCCAGCAGAGAATTAGCGGTTACCTACGAGCAGTACTTC
CASRELAVTYEQYF
>16|TRBJ1-4|-|-|TRBV6-5
TGTGCCAGCAGTTCAACTCGGGGGAGAGGGGGTGAAAAACTGTTTTTT
CASSSTRGRGGEKLFF
>15|TRBJ2-7|few|-|TRBV4-1
TGCGCCAGCAGCCAGGAAGGAACAGGAGCCTACGAGCAGTACTTC
CASSQEGTGAYEQYF
>14|TRBJ2-7|-|-|TRBV10-3
TGTGCCACTAATCGGGACCCGAGCTCCTACGAGCAGTACTTC
CATNRDPSSYEQYF
>13|TRBJ1-1|-|-|TRBV28
TGTGCCAGCTCCCTAGTTCAAGTGCCTGAAGCTTTCTTT
CASSLVQVPEAFF
>18|TRBJ2-7|-|TRBD1|TRBV14
TGTGCCAGCAGCCATGGAGATCCCGGGACAGGGTACCCCTACGAGCAGTACTTC
CASSHGDPGTGYPYEQYF
>13|TRBJ1-1|-|-|TRBV6-5
TGTGCCACACAACAGGGTGGCGTAACTGAAGCTTTCTTT
CATQQGGVTEAFF
>12|TRBJ2-1|few|-|TRBV4-2
TGTGCCAGCAGCCAAGAGGGGGGTGAGCAGTTCTTC
CASSQEGGEQFF
>16|TRBJ2-1|-|-|TRBV5-1
TGCGCCAGCAGCTTGTTCGGGGGTGCCTCCTACAATGAGCAGTTCTTC
CASSLFGGASYNEQFF
>15|TRBJ2-3|-|TRBD2|TRBV5-4
TGTGCCAGCAGCTATAGCGGGGGGTCCACAGATACGCAGTATTTT
CASSYSGGSTDTQYF
>12|TRBJ2-3|once|-|TRBV15
TGTGCCACCAGCAGAGTGGCAGATACGCAGTATTTT
CATSRVADTQYF
>15|TRBJ2-3|-|TRBD2|TRBV14
TGTGCCAGCAGCCAGCTAGCGGGAGAGTCAGATACGCAGTATTTT
CASSQLAGESDTQYF
>15|TRBJ2-3|-|-|TRBV4-1
TGCGCCAGCAGCCAAGACATGGTAGGGACAGATACGCAGTATTTT
CASSQDMVGTDTQYF
>16|TRBJ2-5|-|TRBD2|TRBV7-2
TGTGCCAGCAGCCCATGGGGACTAGCGGACCAAGAGACCCAGTACTTC
CASSPWGLADQETQYF
>15|TRBJ2-7|-|-|TRBV11-2
TGTGCCAGCAGCTTAGTAGGGGGGAAGGTGGACGAGCAGTACTTC
CASSLVGGKVDEQYF
>16|TRBJ2-7|-|-|TRBV5-4
TGTGCCAGCAGCTGGGGAACCGGGACGGTGACCTACGAGCAGTACTTC
CASSWGTGTVTYEQYF
>13|TRBJ2-7|-|-|TRBV25-1
TGTGCCAGCAGTTCAGGGGAGCTCCACGAGCAGTACTTC
CASSSGELHEQYF
>18|TRBJ2-2|-|TRBD2|TRBV4-2
TGTGCCAGCAGCCAGAGGGTAACTAGCGGGAGCGGAACCGGGGAGCTGTTTTTT
CASSQRVTSGSGTGELFF
>13|TRBJ1-2|-|-|TRBV6-5
TGTGCCAGCAGTTACCAGGGGTACTATGGCTACACCTTC
CASSYQGYYGYTF
>14|TRBJ2-1|once|TRBD2|TRBV10-3
TGTGCCATCAGTAGCGGGAGGGGGTACAATGAGCAGTTCTTC
CAISSGRGYNEQFF
>12|TRBJ2-7|-|-|TRBV2
TGTGCCAGCCTGGGGAGAGGCTACGAGCAGTACTTC
CASLGRGYEQYF
>16|TRBJ2-5|once|-|TRBV21-1
TGTGCCAGCAGCAAAGGGGAGGAGCTCGTTAAAGAGACCCAGTACTTC
CASSKGEELVKETQYF
>16|TRBJ2-1|-|-|TRBV9
TGTGCCAGCAGCGTAGTTCCGGCGGGGTTCGACAATGAGCAGTTCTTC
CASSVVPAGFDNEQFF
>16|TRBJ2-1|once|-|TRBV9
TGTGCCAGCAGCGTAGAATACATGAGCTCCTACAATGAGCAGTTCTTC
CASSVEYMSSYNEQFF
>16|TRBJ2-7|-|TRBD1|TRBV28
TGTGCCAGCAGCTACCCCAGGGACAGGGGCTCCTACGAGCAGTACTTC
CASSYPRDRGSYEQYF
>14|TRBJ2-7|-|-|TRBV27
TGTGCCAGCAGTTTGTACGGAGTACCCTACGAGCAGTACTTC
CASSLYGVPYEQYF
>14|TRBJ1-3|-|-|TRBV11-2
TGTGCCAGCCGTTGGGGAAACTCTGGAAACACCATATATTTT
CASRWGNSGNTIYF
>9|TRBJ2-7|-|-|TRBV1
TGCACCAGGGTCTACGAGCAGTACTTC
CTRVYEQYF
>13|TRBJ2-7|-|-|TRBV6-1
TGTGCCAGCAGCGGGATGTGGGGTTCCGAGCAGTACTTC
CASSGMWGSEQYF
>13|TRBJ1-2|-|-|TRBV27
TGTGCCAGCAGTTCCCCCGGAGGTGGCGGCTACACCTTC
CASSSPGGGGYTF
>13|TRBJ2-7|-|TRBD1|TRBV4-2
TGTGCCAGCAGCCAGGGACAGGGTGACGAGCAGTACTTC
CASSQGQGDEQYF
>13|TRBJ1-2|few|TRBD1|TRBV9
TGTGCCAGCAGCGCAGACAGGGGACATGGCTACACCTTC
CASSADRGHGYTF
>16|TRBJ2-7|-|-|TRBV15
TGTGCCACCAGCAGAGTGGTGGCAGGAGAAAACTACGAGCAGTACTTC
CATSRVVAGENYEQYF
>17|TRBJ2-7|-|TRBD2|TRBV7-9
TGTGCCAGCAGCCAAATAGCGGGAGGGCCCCTCTTCTACGAGCAGTACTTC
CASSQIAGGPLFYEQYF
>12|TRBJ2-1|-|-|TRBV6-5
TGTGCCAGCAGTTACAGGGGGAATGAGCAGTTCTTC
CASSYRGNEQFF
>15|TRBJ2-3|-|TRBD2|TRBV7-2
TGTGCCAGCAGCTCTTGGGGGGGGGTCACAGATACGCAGTATTTT
CASSSWGGVTDTQYF
>14|TRBJ1-2|-|-|TRBV27
TGTGCCAGCAGTTTAAGGCCTATTAACTATGGCTACACCTTC
CASSLRPINYGYTF
>14|TRBJ1-4|-|-|TRBV7-9
TGTGCCAGTTCAGGGGAGGGTAATAATGAAAAACTGTTTTTT
CASSGEGNNEKLFF